This entry concerns a single T cell receptor (beta chain). The antigen remains unidentified. The sample is drawn from a study of synovial regulatory T cells in juvenile arthritis. Some clones are missing from TCRdb's copy, which holds only in-frame ones; the method was immunoSEQ multiplex PCR. The table for this sample gives 7,000 to 8,000 clones. Regarding the study as a whole: Synovial Teff and blood CPL repertoires partially overlapped with iaTreg TCR repertoires, which were largely patient-private.

CDR3 size: 13 residues. No DNA is recorded. CDR1 is MNHEY and CDR2 is SMNVEV in the germline V gene (reference sequence). This clonotype originated in a donor between 2 and 29 years old with juvenile idiopathic arthritis. The rearrangement links TRBV27 to TRBJ2-2; there is no DNA to check the TCRdb D call of TRBD1. Material: Treg cells from blood. This sample's subset: remaining (HLA-DR-negative) circulating blood Treg cells. CDR3 protein: CASSLGRTGELFF.